Below are 20 T cell receptor beta chains sequenced from a single sample in a study of T-cell reconstitution after alpha-beta-depleted transplantation in children. Library preparation (for TCRbeta) was performed with unique molecular identifiers. TCRdb reprocessed the PCR reads via MiXCR and lists one record per CDR3 protein. The sample consists of a few hundred thousand distinct CDR3 sequences, under 15% of them appearing once. The sequencing here drew on PBMCs from the stem cell graft donor, taken from the stem cell graft. These receptors all stem from a human donor who donated a stem cell graft to a child with combined immunodeficiency.

The gene calls are TRBV19 and TRBJ2-3; the match to TRBD2 covers 11 bases. Germline-derived CDR1 and CDR2 are LNHDA and SQIVND (reference sequence). This CDR3 region has 17 residues. Trimming cost V 5 bases and J 0 bases; bases outside gene matches: 7. CDR3 residues: CASSFHRTSGSTDTQYF. The CDR3 DNA reads TGTGCCAGTAGTTTCCACCGGACTAGCGGGAGCACAGATACGCAGTATTTT.

This clonotype has a handful of counts. This sequence joins TRBV7-2 and TRBJ1-5, with D unclear. Between the trimmed V and J ends, which lost 3 bases and 3 bases, there was a span of 12 bases. CDR1 SGHTA and CDR2 FQGNSA come from the germline V gene. This CDR3 contains 15 residues. CDR3 region: CASSFGLGINQPQHF. CDR3 bases: TGTGCCAGCAGCTTCGGTCTTGGGATCAATCAGCCCCAGCATTTT.

This chain uses TRBV6-1 with TRBJ1-2; TRBD1 agrees at 10 bases. V trimming: 3 bases; J trimming: 4 bases; junction bases outside the gene matches: 5. This CDR3 is 15 amino acids long. The germline CDR1 and CDR2 sequences are MNHNS and SASEGT. In DNA form, the CDR3 reads TGTGCCAGCAGTGAGGGGACAGGGGTCGCCTATGGCTACACCTTC. Its protein product is CASSEGTGVAYGYTF.

This chain joins TRBV24-1 and TRBJ2-5, with 7 bases matching TRBD1. Germline CDR1 and CDR2: KGHDR and SFDVKD. The CDR3 is made up of 15 amino acids. Germline trimming cut 3 bases from V and 5 bases from J; bases unmatched to any gene: 8. CDR3 loop: CATSDPRQGRETQYF. In DNA form, the CDR3 reads TGTGCCACCAGTGATCCGCGACAGGGAAGGGAGACCCAGTACTTC.

The V call is TRBV3-1, the J call TRBJ2-5, with D unresolved. With 2 bases removed from V and 0 bases from J, the gap between germline ends came to 10 bases. There are 15 residues in the CDR3. The germline V gene encodes CDR1 LGHDT and CDR2 YNNKEL (reference sequence). Here the CDR3 reads CASSQIGSYQETQYF. The CDR3 DNA sequence: TGTGCCAGCAGCCAAATCGGATCGTACCAAGAGACCCAGTACTTC.

This clonotype was picked up a small number of times. The rearrangement uses TRBV12-5 and TRBJ1-1; D is undetermined. This CDR3 is 13 amino acids long. Looked up from germline, CDR1 is LGHNT and CDR2 is FRNRAP. Trimming cost V 5 bases and J 4 bases, with 11 bases left between them. The chain's CDR3 is CASGKGGLTEAFF. The CDR3 nucleotides read TGTGCTAGTGGTAAAGGAGGTCTCACTGAAGCTTTCTTT.

The V gene is TRBV29-1, the J gene TRBJ1-2, with D hard to call. The CDR3 runs to 11 residues. V lost 7 bases and J 4 bases, leaving 10 bases between the germline ends. Germline CDR1 and CDR2: SQVTM and ANQGSEA. The CDR3 DNA sequence: TGCAGCGCCCAAAGTACCTATGGCTACACCTTC. It specifies CSAQSTYGYTF.

This clonotype was observed a handful of times. The gene calls are TRBV9 and TRBJ1-2; D possibly corresponds to TRBD1 (5 bases). The CDR3 is 14 amino acids. Germline lookup yields CDR1 SGDLS and CDR2 YYNGEE. Between the trimmed V and J ends, which lost 4 bases and 9 bases, there was a span of 19 bases. The CDR3 here is CASSPRLTDSSYTF. DNA of the CDR3: TGTGCCAGCAGCCCGAGACTGACAGACTCCAGCTACACCTTC. The full variable domain, in which reference TRBV9 and TRBJ1-2 provide the parts outside the CDR3, is DSGVTQTPKHLITATGQRVTLRCSPRSGDLSVYWYQQSLDQGLQFLIQYYNGEERAKGNILERFSAQQFPDLHSELNLSSLELGDSALYFCASSPRLTDSSYTFGSGTRLTVV.

This clonotype was seen repeatedly, ten times or more. The V call is TRBV12-3 or TRBV12-4, the J call TRBJ2-1, with 8 bases identical to TRBD2. V lost 6 bases to trimming and J lost 7 bases; unmatched junction nucleotides: 2. CDR3 length equals 12 residues. CDR3 bases: TGTGCCAGCAGCCCTAGCGGGAATGAGCAGTTCTTC. Its protein product is CASSPSGNEQFF.

A few counts support this clonotype. The gene calls are TRBV29-1 and TRBJ1-2; 7 positions agree with TRBD1. V shed 8 bases, J shed 8 bases, and the junction held 14 bases outside the gene matches. This CDR3 is 13 amino acids long. Germline V gene data show CDR1 as SQVTM and CDR2 as ANQGSEA. DNA for the CDR3: TGCAGCTCGGGACAGCATTTATCGGGAGGCTACACCTTC. Translating it yields CSSGQHLSGGYTF.

This clonotype was counted only a few times. V usage is TRBV6-2 or TRBV6-3 and J usage is TRBJ1-1; D may be TRBD1 (5 bases). V shed 0 bases and J shed 3 bases, with 11 bases lying between them. Germline CDR1 reads MNHEY; CDR2 reads SVGEGT. There are 15 residues in the CDR3. The CDR3 DNA sequence: TGTGCCAGCAGTTACTCAGGGGTCGGCGACACTGAAGCTTTCTTT. Its protein is CASSYSGVGDTEAFF.

This clonotype was seen many times. J is TRBJ2-1 and V is TRBV29-1; D is undetermined. Per the germline V gene, CDR1 is SQVTM and CDR2 is ANQGSEA. V shed 6 bases and J shed 1 base, with 13 bases lying between them. The CDR3 has 14 amino acids. Here the CDR3 reads CSVKAFGSYNEQFF. The CDR3 bases are TGCAGCGTGAAAGCTTTCGGGTCCTACAATGAGCAGTTCTTC.

The rearrangement uses TRBV7-9 and TRBJ2-2, with TRBD2 matching over 11 bases. This CDR3 spans 16 amino acids. V was clipped by 2 bases and J by 5 bases; unmatched bases: 4. The V gene's germline CDR1 is SEHNR and CDR2 FQNEAQ (reference sequence). In DNA form, the CDR3 reads TGTGCCAGCAGCTTACCCCGACTAGCGGGGACCGGGGAGCTGTTTTTT. Translated, it gives CASSLPRLAGTGELFF.

This clonotype was counted between two and nine times. The chain uses TRBV4-2 and TRBJ2-2; D call uncertain. Germline V gives CDR1 LGHNA, CDR2 YNFKEQ. Trimming pared 1 base from V and 5 bases from J, leaving 14 bases between. CDR3 size: 16 residues. The CDR3 reads CASSQARAAVTGELFF. The CDR3 DNA reads TGTGCCAGCAGCCAAGCCCGTGCGGCCGTTACCGGGGAGCTGTTTTTT.

The rearrangement links TRBV13 to TRBJ2-7, with D perhaps TRBD1 or TRBD2 (6 bases each). The germline CDR1 and CDR2 sequences are PRHDT and FYEKMQ (reference sequence). This CDR3 is built from 15 residues. V gave up 1 base and J gave up 6 bases, with 16 bases separating them. The CDR3, as DNA: TGTGCCAGCAGCTTAGTGCGGGGCAGGGGCTCCGAGCAGTACTTC. Residues: CASSLVRGRGSEQYF.

In this sample, this clonotype turned up a few times. The V and J genes are TRBV10-3 and TRBJ2-1; 9 bases match TRBD2. The trim removed 2 bases at V and 2 bases at J, leaving 10 bases unmatched. Germline V gives CDR1 ENHRY, CDR2 SYGVKD. This CDR3 has 18 amino acids. The CDR3 nucleotides read TGTGCCATCAGTGAGACGACTAGCGGTCTATCCCCCTACAATGAGCAGTTCTTC. Its protein is CAISETTSGLSPYNEQFF.

This clonotype was recorded at least ten times. The J gene is TRBJ2-2, the V gene TRBV12-3 or TRBV12-4; D not resolved. Trimming cost V 1 base and J 2 bases, with 5 bases left between them. The CDR3 runs to 14 residues. The CDR3 region is CASSLGHNTGELFF. DNA for the CDR3: TGTGCCAGCAGTTTAGGTCACAACACCGGGGAGCTGTTTTTT.

V gene TRBV4-1 combines with J gene TRBJ2-5; 7 bases are shared with TRBD1. The germline gives CDR1 MGHRA, CDR2 YSYEKL. The CDR3 covers 14 residues. The V segment lost 6 bases and the J segment 2 bases; nucleotides outside the gene matches: 6. DNA of the CDR3: TGCGCCAGCAGTCCTCAGACAGGGCAAGAGACCCAGTACTTC. Its protein is CASSPQTGQETQYF.

This clonotype was picked up many times. The chain has TRBV29-1 and TRBJ1-1; 8 nucleotides match TRBD1. The CDR3 is made up of 12 amino acids. J lost 3 bases, V lost 6 bases, and 3 bases had no gene match. In germline, CDR1 is SQVTM, CDR2 ANQGSEA. The CDR3 loop reads CSVAGGYTEAFF. In nucleotides, the CDR3 is TGCAGCGTGGCAGGGGGCTACACTGAAGCTTTCTTT.

Regarding this clonotype: Here the CDR3 omits its conserved ending phenylalanine or tryptophan, so a read error is the likely source. The rearrangement uses TRBV15 and TRBJ1-1; D gene uncertain. The CDR3 extends over 16 amino acids. The V end was cut by 0 bases, the J end by 0 bases, with 11 bases between. Looked up from germline, CDR1 is LNHNV and CDR2 is YYDKDF (reference sequence). CDR3 nucleotides: TGTGCCACCAGCAGAGAGACATTCGACATGAACACTGAAGCTTTCGTT. Translation: CATSRETFDMNTEAFV.